The present T cell receptor (beta chain) was sequenced within a study of technical replicates of blood from a few donors. The germline gives CDR1 MNHEY, CDR2 SVGAGI. Trimming cost V 2 bases and J 2 bases, with 7 bases left between them. The CDR3 contains 14 residues. The data were produced by immunoSEQ multiplex PCR, yet TCRdb's version contains in-frame clones alone and is incomplete. The table shows 59,000 or so clones, with 80% to 95% occurring only once. Sample: PBMCs. The receptor comes from a human donor in good health. Some clones in this sample may be carry-over from other donors' samples. The rearrangement joins TRBV6-5 to TRBJ1-5; tentative D call: TRBD1 (5 bases). The CDR3 coding sequence is TGTGCCAGCAGTTACAGGGGTGGCAATCAGCCCCAGCATTTT. Residues: CASSYRGGNQPQHF.